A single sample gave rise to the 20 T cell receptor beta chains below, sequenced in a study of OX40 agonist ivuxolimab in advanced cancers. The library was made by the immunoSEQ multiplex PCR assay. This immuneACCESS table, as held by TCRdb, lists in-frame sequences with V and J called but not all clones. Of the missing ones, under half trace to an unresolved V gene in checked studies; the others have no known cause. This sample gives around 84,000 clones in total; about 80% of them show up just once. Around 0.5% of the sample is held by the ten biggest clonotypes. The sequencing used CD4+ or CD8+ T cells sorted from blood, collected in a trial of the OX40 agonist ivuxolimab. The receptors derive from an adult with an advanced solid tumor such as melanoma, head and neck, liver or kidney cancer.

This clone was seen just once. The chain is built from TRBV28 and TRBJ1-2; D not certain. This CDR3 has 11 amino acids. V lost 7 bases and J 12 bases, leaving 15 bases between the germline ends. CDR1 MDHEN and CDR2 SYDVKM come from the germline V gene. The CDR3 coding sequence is TGTGCCAGCAAGAATGAGGGCCCTCACACCTTC. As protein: CASKNEGPHTF.

This CDR3 is CASSYGSYSRAFF. The CDR3 DNA reads TGTGCCAGCAGTTACGGTAGTTATAGTAGGGCTTTCTTT. The gene calls are TRBV6-5 and TRBJ1-1; no definite D call. The CDR3 runs 13 residues. Germline CDR1 MNHEY, CDR2 SVGAGI. V lost 2 bases, J lost 11 bases, and 15 bases lay in between.

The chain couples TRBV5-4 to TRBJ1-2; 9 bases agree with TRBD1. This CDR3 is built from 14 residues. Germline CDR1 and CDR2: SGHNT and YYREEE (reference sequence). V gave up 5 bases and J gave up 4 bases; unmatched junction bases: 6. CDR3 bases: TGTGCCAGCAGATACCCGGGACAGGGCTATGGCTACACCTTC. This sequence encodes CASRYPGQGYGYTF.

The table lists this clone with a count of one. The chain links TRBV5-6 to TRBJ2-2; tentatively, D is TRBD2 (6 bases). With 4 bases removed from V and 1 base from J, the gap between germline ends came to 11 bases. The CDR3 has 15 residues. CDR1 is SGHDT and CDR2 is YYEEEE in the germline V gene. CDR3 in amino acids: CASSPGLLNTGELFF. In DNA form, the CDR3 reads TGTGCCAGCAGCCCGGGACTGCTGAACACCGGGGAGCTGTTTTTT.

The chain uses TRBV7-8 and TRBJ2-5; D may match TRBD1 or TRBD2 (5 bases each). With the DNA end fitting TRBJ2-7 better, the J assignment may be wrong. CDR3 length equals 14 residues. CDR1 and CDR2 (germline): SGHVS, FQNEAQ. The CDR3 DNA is TGTGCCACCAGGGTGGGACGGTGGTCCTACGAGCAGTACTTC. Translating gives CATRVGRWSYEQYF.

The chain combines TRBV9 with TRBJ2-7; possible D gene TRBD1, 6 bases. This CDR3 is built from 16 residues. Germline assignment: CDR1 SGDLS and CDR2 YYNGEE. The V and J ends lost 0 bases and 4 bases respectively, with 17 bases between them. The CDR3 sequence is CASSVEGGDGRYEQYF. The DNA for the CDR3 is TGTGCCAGCAGCGTAGAAGGGGGAGATGGTAGGTACGAGCAGTACTTC.

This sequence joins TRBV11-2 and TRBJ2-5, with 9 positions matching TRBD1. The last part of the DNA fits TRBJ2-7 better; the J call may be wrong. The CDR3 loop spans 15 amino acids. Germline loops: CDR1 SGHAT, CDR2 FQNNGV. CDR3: CASSPRTGEWYEQYF. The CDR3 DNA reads TGTGCCAGCAGCCCACGGACAGGGGAGTGGTACGAGCAGTACTTC.

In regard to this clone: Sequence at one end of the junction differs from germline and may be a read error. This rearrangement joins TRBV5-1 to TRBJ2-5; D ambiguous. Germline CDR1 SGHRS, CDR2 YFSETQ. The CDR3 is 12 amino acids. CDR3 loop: CASSPDKETQHF. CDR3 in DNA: TGCGCCAGCAGCCCCGATAAGGAGACCCAGCACTTC.

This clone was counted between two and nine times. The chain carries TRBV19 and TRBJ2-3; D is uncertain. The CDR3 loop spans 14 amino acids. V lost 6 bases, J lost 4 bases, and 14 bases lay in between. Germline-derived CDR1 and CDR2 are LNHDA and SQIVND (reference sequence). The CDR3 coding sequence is TGTGCCAGTAGGGTGGCAAGCGCACCAGATACGCAGTATTTT. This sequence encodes CASRVASAPDTQYF.

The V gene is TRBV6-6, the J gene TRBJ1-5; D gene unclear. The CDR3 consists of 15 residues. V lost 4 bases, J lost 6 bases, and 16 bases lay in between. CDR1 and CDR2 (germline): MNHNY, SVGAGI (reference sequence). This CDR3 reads CASSLGPLVGQPQHF. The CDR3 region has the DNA TGTGCCAGCAGTTTAGGACCCCTGGTAGGTCAGCCCCAGCATTTT.

The CDR3 sequence is CASRGPGQGAQDTQYF. The CDR3 DNA sequence: TGTGCCAGCAGAGGCCCGGGACAGGGGGCGCAGGATACGCAGTATTTT. The V call is TRBV2, the J call TRBJ2-3; 12 bases match TRBD1. J gave up 6 bases and V 6 bases, and 10 bases lay outside the gene matches. Per the germline V gene, CDR1 is SNHLY and CDR2 is FYNNEI. CDR3 length: 16 amino acids.

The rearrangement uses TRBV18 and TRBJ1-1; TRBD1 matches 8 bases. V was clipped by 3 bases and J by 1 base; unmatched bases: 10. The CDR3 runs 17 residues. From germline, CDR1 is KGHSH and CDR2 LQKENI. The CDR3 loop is CASSPTGQANWNTEAFF. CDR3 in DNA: TGTGCCAGCTCACCTACGGGACAGGCTAATTGGAACACTGAAGCTTTCTTT.

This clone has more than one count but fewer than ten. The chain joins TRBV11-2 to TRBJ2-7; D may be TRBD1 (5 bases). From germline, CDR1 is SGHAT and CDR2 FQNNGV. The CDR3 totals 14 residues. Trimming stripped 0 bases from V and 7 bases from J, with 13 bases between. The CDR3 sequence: CASSLDPRQSEQYF. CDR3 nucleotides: TGTGCCAGCAGCTTAGATCCCAGACAGTCGGAGCAGTACTTC.

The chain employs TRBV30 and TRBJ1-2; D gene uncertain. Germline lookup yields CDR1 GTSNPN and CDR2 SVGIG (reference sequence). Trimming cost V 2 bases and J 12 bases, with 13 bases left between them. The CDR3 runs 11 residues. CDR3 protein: CAWSTESSNTF. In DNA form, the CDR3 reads TGTGCCTGGAGTACAGAATCATCTAACACCTTC.

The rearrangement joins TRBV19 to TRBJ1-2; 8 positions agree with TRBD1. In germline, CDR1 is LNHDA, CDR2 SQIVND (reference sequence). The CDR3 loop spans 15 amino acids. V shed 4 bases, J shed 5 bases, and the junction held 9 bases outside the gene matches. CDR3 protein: CASSTRDRLTYGYTF. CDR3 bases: TGTGCCAGTAGTACAAGGGACAGGCTGACTTATGGCTACACCTTC.

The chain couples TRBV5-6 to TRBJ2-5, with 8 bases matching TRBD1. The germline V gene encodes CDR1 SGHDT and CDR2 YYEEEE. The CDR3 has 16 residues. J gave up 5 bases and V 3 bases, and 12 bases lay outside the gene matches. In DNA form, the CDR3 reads TGTGCCAGCAGCTATACGACAGGGGCCAATACGGAGACCCAGTACTTC. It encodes CASSYTTGANTETQYF.

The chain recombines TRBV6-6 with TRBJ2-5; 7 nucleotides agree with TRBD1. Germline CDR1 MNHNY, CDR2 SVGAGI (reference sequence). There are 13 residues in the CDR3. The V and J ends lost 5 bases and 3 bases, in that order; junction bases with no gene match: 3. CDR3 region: CASSPTGEETQYF. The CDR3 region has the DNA TGTGCCAGCAGTCCTACAGGGGAAGAGACCCAGTACTTC.

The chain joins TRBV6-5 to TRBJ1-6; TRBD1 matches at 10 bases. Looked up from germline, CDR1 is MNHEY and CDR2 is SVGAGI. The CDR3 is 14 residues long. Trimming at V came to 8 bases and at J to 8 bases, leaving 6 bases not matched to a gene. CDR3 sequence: CASGLGTGDSPLHF. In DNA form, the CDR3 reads TGTGCCAGCGGGTTGGGGACAGGGGATTCACCCCTCCACTTT.

CDR3 loop: CASRDHTGGDEQYF. CDR3 DNA: TGTGCCAGCAGAGACCATACAGGGGGCGACGAGCAGTACTTC. This chain links TRBV6-5 with TRBJ2-7, with 9 bases fitting TRBD1. The CDR3 has 14 residues. Germline V lookup: CDR1 MNHEY, CDR2 SVGAGI. V was clipped by 6 bases and J by 5 bases; unmatched bases: 8.

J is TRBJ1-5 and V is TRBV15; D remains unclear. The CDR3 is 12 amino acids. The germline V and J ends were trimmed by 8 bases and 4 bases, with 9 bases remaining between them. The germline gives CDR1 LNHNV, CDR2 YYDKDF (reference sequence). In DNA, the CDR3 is TGTGCCACCTCTTCCGGGAATCAGCCCCAGCATTTT. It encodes CATSSGNQPQHF.